This TCR beta chain was sequenced in a study of shared T cell receptors in the human thymus. The CDR3 runs 12 residues. The germline V gene encodes CDR1 MNHEY and CDR2 SMNVEV (reference sequence). TCRdb's table, derived via immunoSEQ multiplex PCR, lists solely in-frame clones and lacks some. This table holds hundreds of thousands of clones, roughly 90% found once. This clone came up once. The same data also contributed to another study, on human thymus T cells. That publication notes: From resections taken during corrective heart surgery, the thymus tissue was obtained.

The chain recombines TRBV27 with TRBJ2-5; D unclear. The end of the DNA aligns better with TRBJ2-7, so the J call may be wrong. The sample taken for sequencing was thymocytes. This receptor was identified in a boy less than two years old with a congenital heart defect. For the CDR3, the DNA is TGTGCCAGCAGTTTTCTCTGGGGCGAGCAGTACTTC. It yields the protein CASSFLWGEQYF.